The rows below give T cell receptor beta chains drawn from one sample of a study of T cell responses to AZD1222 COVID-19 vaccine. The table came from immunoSEQ multiplex PCR; TCRdb's copy has only in-frame clones and leaves some out. The sample yields 100,000 or so clones, approximately 88% seen once. The sequences come from peripheral blood, collected on day 0 of AZD1222 vaccination. The source is an adult in good health. Both conserved end residues are part of each CDR3. A D gene is named only where the DNA matches it firmly. Size values are once, few and many counts, or a class for expanded clones, and some rows have none.

- | TRBD1 | TRBJ1-6 | TRBV28 | CASSGGQVPSLHF | TGTGCCAGCAGTGGGGGACAGGTCCCGTCCCTCCACTTT
once | - | TRBJ2-2 | TRBV4-1 | CASSQAASTTGELFF | TGCGCCAGCAGCCAAGCAGCGAGCACCACCGGGGAGCTGTTTTTT
- | TRBD1 | TRBJ1-5 | TRBV6-2/TRBV6-3 | CASRWTGESNQPQHF | TGTGCCAGCCGTTGGACAGGGGAGAGCAATCAGCCCCAGCATTTT
- | - | TRBJ2-5 | TRBV7-9 | CASSFPGRKETQYF | TGTGCCAGCAGCTTCCCAGGACGTAAGGAGACCCAGTACTTC
- | TRBD1 | TRBJ2-7 | TRBV28 | CASRGQVHEQYF | TGTGCCAGCAGAGGACAGGTCCACGAGCAGTACTTC
- | - | TRBJ1-2 | TRBV6-1 | CASSDRTSPGYTF | TGTGCCAGCAGTGATCGAACGTCCCCCGGCTACACCTTC
- | TRBD2 | TRBJ2-1 | TRBV6-2/TRBV6-3 | CASSQLAGGNNEQFF | TGTGCCAGCAGTCAACTAGCGGGGGGGAACAATGAGCAGTTCTTC
- | - | TRBJ1-1 | TRBV19 | CASSIASGVGTEAFF | TGTGCCAGTAGTATAGCCTCAGGGGTGGGGACTGAAGCTTTCTTT
- | TRBD1 | TRBJ1-3 | TRBV6-6 | CASSWDSATSGNTIYF | TGTGCCAGCAGTTGGGACAGTGCAACGTCTGGAAACACCATATATTTT
- | - | TRBJ2-5 | TRBV5-5 | CASSLVSVETQYF | TGTGCCAGCAGCTTGGTCAGTGTAGAGACCCAGTACTTC
- | TRBD1 | TRBJ1-6 | TRBV14 | CASSPPGTGGSPLHF | TGTGCCAGCAGCCCCCCCGGGACAGGGGGTTCACCCCTCCACTTT
- | TRBD1 | TRBJ2-5 | TRBV19 | CASSSPRQGQETQYF | TGTGCCAGTAGTAGCCCCCGACAGGGTCAAGAGACCCAGTACTTC
once | - | TRBJ1-2 | TRBV6-1 | CASSEGGTGYTF | TGTGCCAGCAGTGAAGGCGGTACTGGCTACACCTTC
- | - | TRBJ2-5 | TRBV2 | CASVENRGETQYF | TGTGCCAGCGTGGAGAACAGAGGGGAGACCCAGTACTTC
- | - | TRBJ1-3 | TRBV6-1 | CASSAERGGTSRNTIYF | TGTGCCAGCAGTGCCGAACGGGGTGGGACGTCGAGAAACACCATATATTTT
- | - | TRBJ2-3 | TRBV11-2 | CASSTGYNTQYF | TGTGCCAGCAGCACCGGGTACAATACGCAGTATTTT
- | TRBD1 | TRBJ1-1 | TRBV5-1 | CASSFGQGGEAFF | TGCGCCAGCAGCTTCGGACAGGGTGGTGAAGCTTTCTTT
- | TRBD2 | TRBJ2-5 | TRBV27 | CASSSGLAGQETQYF | TGTGCCAGCAGTTCCGGACTAGCGGGCCAAGAGACCCAGTACTTC
few | - | TRBJ1-2 | TRBV6-6 | CAGSPGTYGYTF | TGTGCCGGATCCCCGGGAACCTATGGCTACACCTTC
- | TRBD1 | TRBJ1-1 | TRBV15 | CATSRDIVTGLNEAFF | TGTGCCACCAGCAGAGATATTGTGACAGGGCTGAATGAAGCTTTCTTT
- | TRBD1 | TRBJ2-5 | TRBV5-1 | CASSLVPGGAETQYF | TGCGCCAGCAGCTTGGTCCCAGGGGGCGCAGAGACCCAGTACTTC
- | - | TRBJ1-2 | TRBV19 | CASSIERAYGYTF | TGTGCCAGTAGTATAGAAAGGGCCTATGGCTACACCTTC
- | - | TRBJ2-1 | TRBV4-1 | CASSLQPAIKHEQFF | TGCGCCAGCAGCCTGCAGCCCGCGATCAAGCATGAGCAGTTCTTC
- | - | TRBJ1-1 | TRBV10-3 | CAITASILRLGLTEAFF | TGTGCCATCACCGCATCAATCCTTCGATTAGGGTTGACTGAAGCTTTCTTT
- | TRBD1 | TRBJ2-1 | TRBV9 | CASSRDSGQANEQFF | TGTGCCAGCTCCCGGGACTCGGGACAGGCCAATGAGCAGTTCTTC
once | TRBD1 | TRBJ2-7 | TRBV15 | CATSRKGQVLSYEQYF | TGTGCCACCAGCAGAAAGGGACAGGTACTATCCTACGAGCAGTACTTC
- | TRBD2 | TRBJ2-2 | TRBV9 | CASSVVPAGLASTGELFF | TGTGCCAGCAGCGTAGTACCCGCGGGACTAGCTAGCACCGGGGAGCTGTTTTTT
- | - | TRBJ1-5 | TRBV5-5 | CASSFLTGINQPQHF | TGTGCCAGCAGCTTTCTCACAGGGATCAATCAGCCCCAGCATTTT
- | TRBD1 | TRBJ2-2 | TRBV19 | CASSIGTGGTGELFF | TGTGCCAGTAGTATAGGGACAGGGGGAACCGGGGAGCTGTTTTTT
- | - | TRBJ1-3 | TRBV7-2 | CASARPSSGNTIYF | TGTGCCAGCGCCCGTCCTAGCTCTGGAAACACCATATATTTT
once | - | TRBJ1-1 | TRBV12-5 | CASGLTQGTEAFF | TGTGCTAGTGGTTTGACCCAGGGTACTGAAGCTTTCTTT
- | - | TRBJ1-1 | TRBV13 | CASSSAGNTEAFF | TGTGCCAGCAGCTCTGCAGGGAACACTGAAGCTTTCTTT
- | - | TRBJ1-2 | TRBV4-1 | CASSQVLRALYGYTF | TGCGCCAGCAGCCAAGTTCTAAGAGCCCTCTATGGCTACACCTTC
- | - | TRBJ1-3 | TRBV10-3 | CASYGGSSGNTIYF | TGTGCCTCCTACGGGGGGAGCTCTGGAAACACCATATATTTT
once | - | TRBJ2-5 | TRBV3-1/TRBV3-2 | CASRLTAQETQYF | TGTGCCAGCAGGCTGACAGCTCAAGAGACCCAGTACTTC
- | - | TRBJ2-5 | TRBV6-5 | CASSYSERGETQYF | TGTGCCAGCAGTTACTCGGAACGAGGAGAGACCCAGTACTTC
- | TRBD1 | TRBJ2-6 | TRBV28 | CASRQDRGTGANVLTF | TGTGCCAGCAGACAAGACAGGGGAACTGGGGCCAACGTCCTGACTTTC
- | TRBD1 | TRBJ1-2 | TRBV27 | CASRYRGTPFGYTF | TGTGCCAGCAGGTACAGGGGTACTCCTTTTGGCTACACCTTC
- | TRBD1 | TRBJ1-1 | TRBV11-2 | CASSQGGGRTTEAFF | TGTGCCAGCAGCCAGGGGGGGGGAAGGACCACTGAAGCTTTCTTT
few | - | TRBJ2-1 | TRBV14 | CASSQVRQGYNEQFF | TGTGCCAGCAGCCAAGTTAGGCAGGGATACAATGAGCAGTTCTTC
- | - | TRBJ2-7 | TRBV28 | CASSFGGSSYEQYF | TGTGCCAGCAGTTTTGGGGGTAGCTCCTACGAGCAGTACTTC
- | TRBD2 | TRBJ2-1 | TRBV7-9 | CASSSTSGSRNEQFF | TGTGCCAGCAGCTCGACTAGCGGGAGTCGTAATGAGCAGTTCTTC
- | TRBD1 | TRBJ1-1 | TRBV11-2 | CASSIQGSRTEAFF | TGTGCCAGCAGCATACAGGGGTCGAGGACTGAAGCTTTCTTT
once | - | TRBJ1-1 | TRBV6-1 | CASSEERGNTEAFF | TGTGCCAGCAGTGAAGAAAGGGGGAACACTGAAGCTTTCTTT
- | - | TRBJ2-1 | TRBV6-5 | CASSYSNEGRDEQFF | TGTGCCAGCAGTTACTCGAATGAGGGCCGGGATGAGCAGTTCTTC